The 6 T cell receptor beta chains in this list originate from one sample, sequenced in a study of tumor-infiltrating lymphocytes in primary liver carcinoma. Production of TCR beta cDNA used around 500 ng total RNA together with a constant-region primer. Each TCR beta library was derived from three nested multiplex PCR rounds that employed slightly modified ARM-PCR. TRBV1-TRBV30 forward primers paired with a C-beta reverse primer drove the first two PCR rounds, about 9 cycles each. TCRdb recomputed calls from the multiplex PCR reads with MiXCR, one row per CDR3 protein. In the table there are approximately 110,000 distinct CDR3 sequences, 55% to 75% of which are singletons. The roughly 17-31 mg bulk tissue piece was not sorted before simultaneous RNA and DNA extraction. Sequenced material: liver tumor tissue from sampling region 3. The sample's subset: tumor region T3, left-lateral pole. Every receptor here comes from a woman aged 60-75 years with primary liver carcinoma and hepatitis B virus infection.

This clonotype was seen repeatedly, ten times or more. The chain couples TRBV10-3 to TRBJ2-3, with 11 positions matching TRBD2. The CDR3 spans 16 residues. Germline loops: CDR1 ENHRY, CDR2 SYGVKD. J was trimmed by 2 bases and V by 3 bases; bases with no gene match: 4. The CDR3 nucleotides are TGTGCCATCAGTGAAGCTAGCGGGAGGATCACAGATACGCAGTATTTT. Its protein is CAISEASGRITDTQYF.

The rearrangement links TRBV24-1 to TRBJ1-1; unclear D gene. Trimming cost V 5 bases and J 8 bases, with 8 bases left between them. This CDR3 contains 11 residues. Germline V lookup: CDR1 KGHDR, CDR2 SFDVKD. The CDR3 coding sequence is TGTGCCACCAGTGGTGGCAGAGAAGCTTTCTTT. It encodes CATSGGREAFF.

Concerning this clonotype itself: This may stem from a read error, because a much larger clone lies one nucleotide away. The chain has TRBV11-2 and TRBJ2-7; D is unclear. The CDR3 spans 14 residues. Germline V gene data show CDR1 as SGHAT and CDR2 as FQNNGV. For the CDR3, the DNA is TGTGCCGGCAGCTTAGAGCCGGGTCCGAACGAGCGGTACTTC. It is translated as CAGSLEPGPNERYF.

The table lists this clonotype with many counts. This rearrangement joins TRBV4-1 to TRBJ2-1; 8 nucleotides align to TRBD2. From germline, CDR1 is MGHRA and CDR2 YSYEKL. V was pared by 5 bases and J by 5 bases, with 8 bases of the junction left unmatched. This CDR3 region has 15 residues. DNA for the CDR3: TGCGCCAGCAGCACTCTAGCGGGTTCCAACAATGAGCAGTTCTTC. Residues: CASSTLAGSNNEQFF.

The chain employs TRBV28 and TRBJ2-3, with D perhaps matching TRBD1 (6 bases). CDR1 is MDHEN and CDR2 is SYDVKM in the germline V gene. The CDR3 is 14 amino acids. The CDR3 DNA follows: TGTCCTAGCAGTTTACTGCAGGGGACAGATACGCAGTATTTT. Protein: CPSSLLQGTDTQYF.

This rearrangement joins TRBV12-3 or TRBV12-4 to TRBJ2-1, with D perhaps TRBD1 (7 bases). Trimming took off 5 bases at V and 10 bases at J, with 21 bases between the two ends. The CDR3 is 15 amino acids. CDR3 in DNA: TGTGCCAGCAGTCCTGGAGGGACAGCTTACTACGAGCAGTTCTTC. As protein: CASSPGGTAYYEQFF.